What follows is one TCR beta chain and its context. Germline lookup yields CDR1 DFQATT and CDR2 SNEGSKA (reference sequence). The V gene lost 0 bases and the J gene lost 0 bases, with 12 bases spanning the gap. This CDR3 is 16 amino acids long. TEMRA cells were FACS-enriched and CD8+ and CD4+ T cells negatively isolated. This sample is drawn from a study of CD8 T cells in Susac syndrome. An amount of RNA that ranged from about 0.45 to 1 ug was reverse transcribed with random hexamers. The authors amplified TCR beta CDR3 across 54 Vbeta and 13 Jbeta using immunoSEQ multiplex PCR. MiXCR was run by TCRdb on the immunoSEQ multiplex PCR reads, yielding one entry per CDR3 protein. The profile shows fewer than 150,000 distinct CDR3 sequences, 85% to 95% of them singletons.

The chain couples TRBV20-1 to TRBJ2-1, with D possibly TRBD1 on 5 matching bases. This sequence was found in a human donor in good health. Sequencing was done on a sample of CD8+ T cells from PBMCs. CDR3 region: CSAREGAWSSYNEQFF. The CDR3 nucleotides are TGCAGTGCTAGAGAAGGGGCGTGGTCCTCCTACAATGAGCAGTTCTTC.